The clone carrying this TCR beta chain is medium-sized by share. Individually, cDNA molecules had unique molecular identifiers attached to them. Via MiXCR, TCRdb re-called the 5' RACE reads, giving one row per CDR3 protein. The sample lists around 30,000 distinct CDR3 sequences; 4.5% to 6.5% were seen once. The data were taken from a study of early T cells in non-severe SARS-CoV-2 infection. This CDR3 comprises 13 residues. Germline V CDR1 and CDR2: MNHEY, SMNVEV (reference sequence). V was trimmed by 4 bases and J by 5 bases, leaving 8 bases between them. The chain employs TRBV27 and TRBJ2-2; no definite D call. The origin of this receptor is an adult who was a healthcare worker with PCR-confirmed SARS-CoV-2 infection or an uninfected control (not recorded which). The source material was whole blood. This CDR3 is CASSSTKTGELFF. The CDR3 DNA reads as TGTGCCAGCAGTTCCACAAAGACCGGGGAGCTGTTTTTT.